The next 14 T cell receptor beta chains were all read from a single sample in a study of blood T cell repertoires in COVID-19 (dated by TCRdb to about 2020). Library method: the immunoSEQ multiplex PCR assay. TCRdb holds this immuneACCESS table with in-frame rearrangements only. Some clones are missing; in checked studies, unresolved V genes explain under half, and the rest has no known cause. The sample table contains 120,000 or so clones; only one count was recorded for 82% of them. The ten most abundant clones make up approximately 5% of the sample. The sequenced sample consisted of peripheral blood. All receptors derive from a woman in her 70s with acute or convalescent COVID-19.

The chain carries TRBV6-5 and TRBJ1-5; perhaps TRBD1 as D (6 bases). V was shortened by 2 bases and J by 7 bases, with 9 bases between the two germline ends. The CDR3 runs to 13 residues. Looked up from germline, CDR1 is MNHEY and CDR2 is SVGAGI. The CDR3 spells CASSYDRLQPQHF. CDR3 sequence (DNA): TGTGCCAGCAGTTACGACAGGCTGCAGCCCCAGCATTTT.

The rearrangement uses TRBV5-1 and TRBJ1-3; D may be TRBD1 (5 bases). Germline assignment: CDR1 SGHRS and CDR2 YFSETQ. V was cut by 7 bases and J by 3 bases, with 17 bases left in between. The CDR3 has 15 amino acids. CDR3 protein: CASGIGASSGNTIYF. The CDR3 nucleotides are TGCGCCAGCGGTATAGGGGCGTCTAGTGGAAACACCATATATTTT.

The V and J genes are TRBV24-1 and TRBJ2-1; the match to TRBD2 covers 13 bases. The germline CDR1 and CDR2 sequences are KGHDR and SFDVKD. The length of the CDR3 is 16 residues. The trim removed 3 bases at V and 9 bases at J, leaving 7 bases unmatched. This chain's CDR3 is CATSDLGLAGLGEQFF. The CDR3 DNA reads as TGTGCCACCAGTGATCTGGGACTAGCGGGGTTAGGTGAGCAGTTCTTC.

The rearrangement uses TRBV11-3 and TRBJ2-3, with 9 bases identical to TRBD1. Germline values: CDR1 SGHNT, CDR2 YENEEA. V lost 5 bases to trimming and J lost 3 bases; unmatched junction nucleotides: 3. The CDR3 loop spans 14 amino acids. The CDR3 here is CASSTGTGTDTQYF. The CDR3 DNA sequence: TGTGCCAGCAGCACTGGGACAGGGACAGATACGCAGTATTTT.

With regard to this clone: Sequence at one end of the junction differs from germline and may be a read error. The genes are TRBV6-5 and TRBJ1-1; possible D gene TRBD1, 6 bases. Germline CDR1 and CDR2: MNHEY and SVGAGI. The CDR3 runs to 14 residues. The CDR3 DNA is TGTGCCAGCAGTCCACAGGGAGTGAACCCTGAAGCTTTCTTT. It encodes CASSPQGVNPEAFF.

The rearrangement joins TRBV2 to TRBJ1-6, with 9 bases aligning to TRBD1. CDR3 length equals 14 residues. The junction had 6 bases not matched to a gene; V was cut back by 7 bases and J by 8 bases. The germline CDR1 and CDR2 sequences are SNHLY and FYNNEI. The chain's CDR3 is CASNYRGQDSPLHF. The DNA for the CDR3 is TGTGCCAGCAATTACAGGGGGCAAGATTCACCCCTCCACTTT.

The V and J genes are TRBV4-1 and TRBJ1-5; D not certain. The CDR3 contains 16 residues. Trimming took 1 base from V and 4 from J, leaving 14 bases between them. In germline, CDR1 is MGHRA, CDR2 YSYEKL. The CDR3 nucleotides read TGCGCCAGCAGCCAAGGAGACTTGTTAGGAAATCAGCCCCAGCATTTT. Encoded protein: CASSQGDLLGNQPQHF.

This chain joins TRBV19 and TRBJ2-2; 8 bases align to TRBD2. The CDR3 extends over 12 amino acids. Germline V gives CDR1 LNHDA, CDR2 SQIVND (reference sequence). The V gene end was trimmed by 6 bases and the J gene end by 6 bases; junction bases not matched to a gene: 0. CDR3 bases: TGTGCCAGTAGGACTAGCGCCGGGGAGCTGTTTTTT. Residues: CASRTSAGELFF.

The CDR3: CASSFAGNYGYTF. The CDR3 DNA reads as TGTGCCAGCAGCTTTGCAGGGAACTATGGCTACACCTTC. This chain links TRBV11-3 with TRBJ1-2; perhaps TRBD1 as D (5 bases). V lost 3 bases, J lost 2 bases, and 7 bases lay in between. The CDR3 is made up of 13 amino acids. CDR1 is SGHNT and CDR2 is YENEEA in the germline V gene.

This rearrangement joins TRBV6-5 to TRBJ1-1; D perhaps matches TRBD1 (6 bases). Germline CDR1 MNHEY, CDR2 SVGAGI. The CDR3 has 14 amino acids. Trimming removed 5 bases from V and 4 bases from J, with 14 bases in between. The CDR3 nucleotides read TGTGCCAGCAGTCGACAGGCGGGGGGCACTGAAGCTTTCTTT. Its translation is CASSRQAGGTEAFF.

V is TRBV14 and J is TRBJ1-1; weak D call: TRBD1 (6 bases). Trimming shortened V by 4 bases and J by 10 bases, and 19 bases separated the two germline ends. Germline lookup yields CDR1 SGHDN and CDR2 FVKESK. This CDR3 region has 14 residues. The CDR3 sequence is CASSLASSGTSAFF. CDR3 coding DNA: TGTGCCAGCAGCCTAGCGTCTTCCGGGACATCAGCTTTCTTT. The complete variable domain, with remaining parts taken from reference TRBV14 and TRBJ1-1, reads EAGVTQFPSHSVIEKGQTVTLRCDPISGHDNLYWYRRVMGKEIKFLLHFVKESKQDESGMPNNRFLAERTGGTYSTLKVQPAELEDSGVYFCASSLASSGTSAFFGQGTRLTVV.

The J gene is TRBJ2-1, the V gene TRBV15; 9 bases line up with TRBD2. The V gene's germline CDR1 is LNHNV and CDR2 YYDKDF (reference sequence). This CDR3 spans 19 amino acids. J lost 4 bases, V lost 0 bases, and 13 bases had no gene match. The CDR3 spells CATSRDRASGDPKYNEQFF. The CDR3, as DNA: TGTGCCACCAGCAGAGATCGGGCTAGCGGGGACCCTAAATACAATGAGCAGTTCTTC.

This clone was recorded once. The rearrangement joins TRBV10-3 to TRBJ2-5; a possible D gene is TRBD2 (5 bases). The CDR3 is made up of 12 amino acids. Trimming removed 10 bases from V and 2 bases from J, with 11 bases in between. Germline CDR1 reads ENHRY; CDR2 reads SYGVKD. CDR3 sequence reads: CATSEAQETQYF. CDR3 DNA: TGTGCCACCTCGGAGGCACAAGAGACCCAGTACTTC.

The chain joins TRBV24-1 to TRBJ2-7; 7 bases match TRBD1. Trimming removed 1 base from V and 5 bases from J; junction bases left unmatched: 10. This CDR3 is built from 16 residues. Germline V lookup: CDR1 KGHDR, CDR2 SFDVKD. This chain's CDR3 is CATSDLWSRGRDEQYV. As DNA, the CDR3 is TGTGCCACCAGTGATTTATGGTCTAGGGGGCGAGACGAGCAGTACGTC.